This T cell receptor (beta chain) was found in a study of OX40 agonist ivuxolimab in advanced cancers. The data were produced by immunoSEQ multiplex PCR, yet TCRdb's version contains in-frame clones alone and is incomplete. The sample has about 33,000 clones; roughly 87% are singletons. The CDR3 covers 16 residues. The TCR was taken from an adult with an advanced solid tumor such as melanoma, head and neck, liver or kidney cancer. The chain has TRBV21-1 and TRBJ1-3; TRBD1 is the table's D call and was not checked against the DNA. TRBV21-1 is shown as a pseudogene. This specimen consisted of CD4+ or CD8+ T cells sorted from blood, obtained in a trial of the OX40 agonist ivuxolimab. CDR3 loop: CASSKPGQGLGNTIYF. The CDR3, as DNA: TGTGCCAGCAGCAAACCAGGACAAGGGCTTGGAAACACCATATATTTT.